The 23 T cell receptor beta chains below were found in one sample sequenced in a study of CXCR3-negative and CXCR3-positive naive CD8 T cells. Study outcomes and limitations: CXCR3-negative naive cells had less hydrophobic TRB CDR3s than did CXCR3-positive naive cells.

5' RACE with UMI labels generated the TRB cDNA libraries. TCRdb re-called the 5' RACE reads; every CDR3 protein appears as one record, without DNA. This table holds over 100,000 distinct CDR3 sequences. Antigen specificity for these receptors is unknown. Material: naive CXCR3+ CD8+ T cells from blood. The subset here: CD45RO-CCR7+CD27+CD95- naive CD8+ T cells expressing CXCR3 (TNR3+). These receptor sequences come from a human donor in good health. Some clones in this sample may be carry-over from other donors' samples.

The V gene is TRBV4-3, the J gene TRBJ2-3; the TRBD2 assignment by TCRdb is unverifiable without DNA. The germline gives CDR1 LGHNA, CDR2 YSLEER. This CDR3 comprises 15 residues. Here the CDR3 reads CASSHGGGSTDTQYF.

The chain recombines TRBV29-1 with TRBJ2-7; TCRdb lists TRBD1, though no DNA is available to test this call. This CDR3 has 12 residues. The germline V gene encodes CDR1 SQVTM and CDR2 ANQGSEA. The CDR3 is CSVEDRDGEQYF.

The chain couples TRBV13 to TRBJ2-7; there is no DNA to check the TCRdb D call of TRBD2. The germline V gene encodes CDR1 PRHDT and CDR2 FYEKMQ (reference sequence). CDR3 length equals 15 residues. CDR3: CASSPAKAGVNEQYF.

V and J are TRBV28 and TRBJ2-7. Germline lookup yields CDR1 MDHEN and CDR2 SYDVKM. This CDR3 is 14 amino acids long. This CDR3 is CASSFLEGSYEQYF. Looking up the rest from reference TRBV28 and TRBJ2-7 gives the full variable domain: DVKVTQSSRYLVKRTGEKVFLECVQDMDHENMFWYRQDPGLGLRLIYFSYDVKMKEKGDIPEGYSVSREKKERFSLILESASTNQTSMYLCASSFLEGSYEQYFGPGTRLTVT.

CDR3 amino acids: CASSWGQEAFGYTF. The chain has TRBV12-3 or TRBV12-4 and TRBJ1-2; TCRdb gives TRBD1 as the D gene, but with no DNA this cannot be confirmed. The CDR3 loop spans 14 amino acids.

The CDR3 region is CASSFNGELFF. This chain uses TRBV7-6 with TRBJ2-2. Germline assignment: CDR1 SGHVS and CDR2 FNYEAQ. This CDR3 is built from 11 residues.

The rearrangement uses TRBV20-1 and TRBJ2-2; absent DNA, TCRdb's TRBD1 call cannot be checked. Germline V gene sequence: CDR1 DFQATT, CDR2 SNEGSKA (reference sequence). The CDR3 is made up of 15 amino acids. The CDR3 sequence is CSAREDKYYTGELFF.

The chain carries TRBV5-1 and TRBJ2-7; checking the TCRdb D call of TRBD2 is not possible without DNA. Germline V gives CDR1 SGHRS, CDR2 YFSETQ. This CDR3 region has 14 residues. CDR3 loop: CASSLGGGDYEQYF. Full variable domain (rest looked up from reference TRBV5-1 and TRBJ2-7): KAGVTQTPRYLIKTRGQQVTLSCSPISGHRSVSWYQQTPGQGLQFLFEYFSETQRNKGNFPGRFSGRQFSNSRSEMNVSTLELGDSALYLCASSLGGGDYEQYFGPGTRLTVT.

The chain joins TRBV28 to TRBJ2-1; the TCRdb call, TRBD2, lacks DNA for checking. The germline V gene encodes CDR1 MDHEN and CDR2 SYDVKM. This CDR3 comprises 14 residues. The CDR3 loop reads CASTKAGINDEQFF.

This rearrangement joins TRBV12-3 or TRBV12-4 to TRBJ2-5; absent DNA, TCRdb's TRBD2 call cannot be checked. CDR3 length: 14 amino acids. The CDR3 region is CASSYTRLAETQYF.

The V gene is TRBV7-9, the J gene TRBJ2-7; the D call of TRBD1 rests on TCRdb alone, since no DNA is present to check it. Germline V CDR1 and CDR2: SEHNR, FQNEAQ (reference sequence). This CDR3 comprises 15 residues. CDR3 region: CASSSQKQGTYEQYF.

The gene calls are TRBV7-2 and TRBJ2-4; lacking DNA, the TRBD1 call made by TCRdb goes unchecked. The germline CDR1 and CDR2 sequences are SGHTA and FQGNSA. CDR3 length equals 16 residues. The CDR3 loop is CASSLDLQGARDIQYF.

The chain couples TRBV12-3 or TRBV12-4 to TRBJ2-3; the D call of TRBD2 rests on TCRdb alone, since no DNA is present to check it. The CDR3 contains 16 residues. CDR3 region: CASSSRAGGPTDTQYF.

This sequence joins TRBV4-1 and TRBJ2-7; TCRdb's D call of TRBD1 is untestable without DNA. Per the germline V gene, CDR1 is MGHRA and CDR2 is YSYEKL. The CDR3 is made up of 14 amino acids. The CDR3 spells CASSQYAGLGEQYF.

V and J are TRBV5-1 and TRBJ2-7; TCRdb returns TRBD1, unconfirmable since there is no DNA. Germline V gene sequence: CDR1 SGHRS, CDR2 YFSETQ. The CDR3 has 14 amino acids. Here the CDR3 reads CASSLSPGEYEQYF.

The chain couples TRBV14 to TRBJ2-2. This CDR3 is 13 amino acids long. Germline V gene data show CDR1 as SGHDN and CDR2 as FVKESK. CDR3: CASGGYDTGELFF.

The rearrangement joins TRBV28 to TRBJ2-5; TCRdb's D gene call, TRBD1, goes unchecked for lack of DNA. Looked up from germline, CDR1 is MDHEN and CDR2 is SYDVKM. CDR3 size: 18 residues. The CDR3 spells CASSLPTSGQGAKETQYF.

CDR3 sequence reads: CASSHRRDTSFNQPQHF. This sequence joins TRBV10-1 and TRBJ1-5; checking the TCRdb D call of TRBD1 is not possible without DNA. CDR3 length: 17 residues. Germline CDR1 reads WNHNN; CDR2 reads SYGVQD (reference sequence).

The V gene is TRBV10-3, the J gene TRBJ2-3; TCRdb's D call of TRBD1 is untestable without DNA. CDR1 and CDR2 from the germline V gene are ENHRY and SYGVKD. The CDR3 extends over 16 amino acids. The chain's CDR3 is CAISLPPGGKPDTQYF.

The chain uses TRBV12-3 or TRBV12-4 and TRBJ2-2; TCRdb selects TRBD1, and the lack of DNA leaves this call unchecked. The CDR3 runs 13 residues. The CDR3 sequence: CASRPLGDGELFF.

The gene calls are TRBV9 and TRBJ2-3; TCRdb reports TRBD2, a call that lacks DNA to check it against. This CDR3 contains 13 residues. Germline V CDR1 and CDR2: SGDLS, YYNGEE. This chain's CDR3 is CASSLQSGRKEYF. Variable domain in full (rest from reference TRBV9 and TRBJ2-3): DSGVTQTPKHLITATGQRVTLRCSPRSGDLSVYWYQQSLDQGLQFLIQYYNGEERAKGNILERFSAQQFPDLHSELNLSSLELGDSALYFCASSLQSGRKEYFGPGTRLTVL.

The rearrangement uses TRBV4-2 and TRBJ2-1. The CDR3 runs to 14 residues. Germline V gene lookup returns CDR1 LGHNA and CDR2 YNFKEQ. CDR3 protein: CASSQDEADNEQFF.

The chain employs TRBV24-1 and TRBJ2-3; TCRdb selects TRBD1, and the lack of DNA leaves this call unchecked. This CDR3 is built from 15 residues. Germline V gives CDR1 KGHDR, CDR2 SFDVKD. The CDR3 sequence is CATSATVRYTDTQYF.